This paragraph reports one TCR beta chain. These data come from a study of T-cell reconstitution after alpha-beta-depleted transplantation in children. The TCRbeta library incorporated unique molecular identifiers. One entry per CDR3 protein results from TCRdb running MiXCR on the PCR reads. The sample has 200,000 or so distinct CDR3 sequences, 5% to 7.5% seen once; the top ten hold roughly 4.5%. Germline-derived CDR1 and CDR2 are SSHAT and FNYEAQ (reference sequence). The CDR3 totals 16 residues. V trimming: 3 bases; J trimming: 6 bases; junction bases outside the gene matches: 7. V and J are TRBV7-7 and TRBJ2-2; 10 nucleotides line up with TRBD1. The receptor was derived from a girl in the first two years of life with combined immunodeficiency, due to receive a stem cell transplant. The starting material was PBMCs, obtained before TCRalphabeta/CD19-depleted stem cell transplant. CDR3 bases: TGTGCCAGCAGCTTCGTATCGGGACAGGGGTCCGGGGAGCTGTTTTTT. It codes for CASSFVSGQGSGELFF.